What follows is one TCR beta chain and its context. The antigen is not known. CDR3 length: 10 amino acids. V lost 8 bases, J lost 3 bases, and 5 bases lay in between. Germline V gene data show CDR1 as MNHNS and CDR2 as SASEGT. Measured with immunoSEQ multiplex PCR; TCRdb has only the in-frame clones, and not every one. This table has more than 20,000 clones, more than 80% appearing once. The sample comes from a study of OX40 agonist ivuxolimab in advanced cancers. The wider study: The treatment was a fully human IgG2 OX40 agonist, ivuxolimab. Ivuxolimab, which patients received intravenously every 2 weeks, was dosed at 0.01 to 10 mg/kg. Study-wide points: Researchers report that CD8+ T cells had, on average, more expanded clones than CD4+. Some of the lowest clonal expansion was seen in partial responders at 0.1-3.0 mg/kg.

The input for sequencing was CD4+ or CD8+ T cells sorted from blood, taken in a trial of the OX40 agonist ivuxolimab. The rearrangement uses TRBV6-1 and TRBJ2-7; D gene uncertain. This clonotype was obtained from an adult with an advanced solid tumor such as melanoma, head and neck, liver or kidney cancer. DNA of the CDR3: TGTGCCAGCTTTAGCTACGAGCAGTACTTC. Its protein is CASFSYEQYF.